Below, 13 T cell receptor beta chains from the same sample are listed, as sequenced in a study of blood T cell repertoires in COVID-19. TCRdb's table, derived via immunoSEQ multiplex PCR, lists solely in-frame clones and lacks some. The sample shows about 110,000 clones, 70% to 85% of them seen only once. Material: peripheral blood. These receptors all stem from a woman aged 60-70 years with acute or convalescent COVID-19.

The chain recombines TRBV6-1 with TRBJ2-1, with 8 bases aligning to TRBD1. V shed 0 bases, J shed 8 bases, and the junction held 9 bases outside the gene matches. Germline CDR1 and CDR2: MNHNS and SASEGT. CDR3 length: 16 amino acids. Here the CDR3 DNA reads TGTGCCAGCAGTGAAGCATTAGGACAGGGAGTTCATGAGCAGTTCTTC. It is translated as CASSEALGQGVHEQFF.

CDR3 protein: CASGLVASLGRAVEQFF. The CDR3 region has the DNA TGTGCTAGTGGTTTGGTAGCCAGTTTGGGCAGGGCAGTTGAGCAGTTCTTC. The rearrangement joins TRBV12-5 to TRBJ2-1; D is perhaps TRBD1 (5 bases). Per the germline V gene, CDR1 is LGHNT and CDR2 is FRNRAP. CDR3 length equals 17 residues. Trimming left V 0 bases short and J 9 bases short, with 21 bases between.

The genes are TRBV18 and TRBJ2-2; D is possibly TRBD2 (6 bases). This CDR3 spans 15 amino acids. Between the trimmed V and J ends, which lost 3 bases and 7 bases, there was a span of 15 bases. The V gene's germline CDR1 is KGHSH and CDR2 LQKENI. The CDR3: CASSPGGTYDGELFF. CDR3 in DNA: TGTGCCAGCTCACCCGGAGGGACTTATGACGGGGAGCTGTTTTTT.

The CDR3 protein is CASSPGTGSSGLYGEQYF. The CDR3 nucleotides are TGTGCCAGCTCACCGGGGACAGGGAGTTCCGGACTGTACGGGGAGCAGTACTTC. The chain carries TRBV18 and TRBJ2-7, with 9 bases that match TRBD1. V gave up 3 bases and J gave up 7 bases; unmatched junction bases: 19. The CDR3 is made up of 18 amino acids. The germline V gene encodes CDR1 KGHSH and CDR2 LQKENI.

The chain has TRBV2 and TRBJ1-1, with 7 bases matching TRBD1. V was pared by 5 bases and J by 1 base, with 4 bases of the junction left unmatched. This CDR3 is 14 amino acids long. CDR1 and CDR2 from the germline V gene are SNHLY and FYNNEI. Written as DNA, the CDR3 is TGTGCCAGCAGTCTACAGGGGCAGAACACTGAAGCTTTCTTT. This gives the protein CASSLQGQNTEAFF. The full variable domain, in which reference TRBV2 and TRBJ1-1 provide the parts outside the CDR3, is EPEVTQTPSHQVTQMGQEVILRCVPISNHLYFYWYRQILGQKVEFLVSFYNNEISEKSEIFDDQFSVERPDGSNFTLKIRSTKLEDSAMYFCASSLQGQNTEAFFGQGTRLTVV.

The chain is built from TRBV20-1 and TRBJ2-7, with 10 bases that match TRBD2. Germline CDR1 DFQATT, CDR2 SNEGSKA (reference sequence). Trimming cost V 6 bases and J 0 bases; bases outside gene matches: 8. CDR3 length: 15 amino acids. The CDR3 sequence: CSASWASGSSYEQYF. Written as DNA, the CDR3 is TGCAGTGCAAGTTGGGCTAGCGGGAGCTCCTACGAGCAGTACTTC.

The CDR3 loop reads CASSYSGQDYEQYF. The CDR3 coding sequence is TGTGCCAGCAGTTACTCTGGCCAGGACTACGAGCAGTACTTC. V usage is TRBV6-6 and J usage is TRBJ2-7; D remains unclear. Germline values: CDR1 MNHNY, CDR2 SVGAGI (reference sequence). The V gene lost 0 bases and the J gene lost 3 bases, with 9 bases spanning the gap. The CDR3 has 14 residues.

The chain is built from TRBV5-1 and TRBJ2-7; 10 bases match TRBD1. Germline trimming cut 5 bases from V and 5 bases from J; bases unmatched to any gene: 10. There are 15 residues in the CDR3. Germline values: CDR1 SGHRS, CDR2 YFSETQ. In nucleotides, the CDR3 is TGCGCCAGCAGTCCGACCGGGACAGGGGTCAACGAGCAGTACTTC. Amino acids: CASSPTGTGVNEQYF.

The V and J genes are TRBV7-2 and TRBJ2-1, with 8 bases that match TRBD2. Germline trimming cut 1 base from V and 11 bases from J; bases unmatched to any gene: 16. The V gene's germline CDR1 is SGHTA and CDR2 FQGNSA. This CDR3 has 17 amino acids. The CDR3 reads CASSLDRSGSQVGKQFF. The CDR3 nucleotides read TGTGCCAGCAGCTTAGACCGGAGCGGGAGTCAGGTGGGTAAGCAGTTCTTC.

The gene calls are TRBV6-5 and TRBJ2-2; TRBD1 aligns across 7 bases. This CDR3 contains 15 residues. V lost 6 bases, J lost 5 bases, and 9 bases stayed unmatched. CDR1 is MNHEY and CDR2 is SVGAGI in the germline V gene. Written as DNA, the CDR3 is TGTGCCAGCAGACCCCCGGGACAGACGACCGGGGAGCTGTTTTTT. Its protein product is CASRPPGQTTGELFF.

CDR3: CASSLVVGGSGYTF. The CDR3 DNA is TGTGCCAGCAGCTTGGTGGTAGGGGGCAGTGGCTACACCTTC. The V and J genes are TRBV5-6 and TRBJ1-2, with 7 bases matching TRBD1. The CDR3 length is 14 residues. With V trimmed by 0 bases and J by 7 bases, 6 bases remained unmatched. Germline assignment: CDR1 SGHDT and CDR2 YYEEEE.

This chain joins TRBV28 and TRBJ2-7; 10 positions agree with TRBD2. Looked up from germline, CDR1 is MDHEN and CDR2 is SYDVKM. V shed 4 bases and J 2 bases; nucleotides not matched to a gene: 17. The CDR3 length is 19 residues. In DNA form, the CDR3 reads TGTGCCAGCAGTTCCCCCGGGGGGCTAGCGGGAGCTAAGGCCTACGAGCAGTACTTC. Amino acid sequence: CASSSPGGLAGAKAYEQYF.

This chain connects TRBV28 to TRBJ2-5, with 12 positions matching TRBD2. The length of the CDR3 is 16 residues. Looked up from germline, CDR1 is MDHEN and CDR2 is SYDVKM. V lost 6 bases and J lost 4; bases outside the gene matches: 9. The CDR3 nucleotides are TGTGCCAGCAGAGACCACGGACTAGCGGGACTAGAGACCCAGTACTTC. Residues: CASRDHGLAGLETQYF. The full variable domain, its missing parts supplied by reference TRBV28 and TRBJ2-5, is DVKVTQSSRYLVKRTGEKVFLECVQDMDHENMFWYRQDPGLGLRLIYFSYDVKMKEKGDIPEGYSVSREKKERFSLILESASTNQTSMYLCASRDHGLAGLETQYFGPGTRLLVL.